This T cell receptor beta chain was sequenced for a study of sequential checkpoint blockade in melanoma. Study information: First-line arms were nivolumab then ipilimumab, or the reverse, randomized 1:1. After both sequences, patients received maintenance nivolumab.

The method was immunoSEQ multiplex PCR; TCRdb's version includes in-frame clones alone and lacks a portion of them. The sample includes around 11,000 clones, roughly 77% of them seen just once. Treatment described: randomized to nivolumab then ipilimumab (arm A) or the reverse (arm B). DNA-damaging chemotherapy had not been given to any patient beforehand. PBMC sorting kept live CD3+CD8+ cells without CD19 or CD56. Germline CDR1 is SEHNR and CDR2 is FQNEAQ (reference sequence). The V gene end was trimmed by 5 bases and the J gene end by 5 bases; junction bases not matched to a gene: 8. CDR3 size: 14 residues.

Sequenced material: CD8+ T cells sorted from blood (inferred from file names), taken from a patient given nivolumab and ipilimumab in sequence. The chain joins TRBV7-9 to TRBJ1-1, with TRBD1 matching 7 bases. This receptor was identified in a human donor with melanoma. The CDR3 here is CASSRMGQWTEAFF. The CDR3 region has the DNA TGTGCCAGCAGCCGAATGGGACAGTGGACTGAAGCTTTCTTT.